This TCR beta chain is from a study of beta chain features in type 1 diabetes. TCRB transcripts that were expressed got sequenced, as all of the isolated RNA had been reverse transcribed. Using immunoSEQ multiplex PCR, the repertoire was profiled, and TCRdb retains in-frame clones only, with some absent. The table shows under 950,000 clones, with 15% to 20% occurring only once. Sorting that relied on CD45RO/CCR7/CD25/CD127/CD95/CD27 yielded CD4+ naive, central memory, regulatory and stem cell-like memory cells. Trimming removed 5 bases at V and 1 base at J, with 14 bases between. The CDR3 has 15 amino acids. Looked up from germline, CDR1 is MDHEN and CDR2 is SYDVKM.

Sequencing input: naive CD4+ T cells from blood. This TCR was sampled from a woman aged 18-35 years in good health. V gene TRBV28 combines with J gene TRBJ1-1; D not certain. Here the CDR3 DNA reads TGTGCCAGCAGTACCCCCATAATCTGGAACACTGAAGCTTTCTTT. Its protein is CASSTPIIWNTEAFF.